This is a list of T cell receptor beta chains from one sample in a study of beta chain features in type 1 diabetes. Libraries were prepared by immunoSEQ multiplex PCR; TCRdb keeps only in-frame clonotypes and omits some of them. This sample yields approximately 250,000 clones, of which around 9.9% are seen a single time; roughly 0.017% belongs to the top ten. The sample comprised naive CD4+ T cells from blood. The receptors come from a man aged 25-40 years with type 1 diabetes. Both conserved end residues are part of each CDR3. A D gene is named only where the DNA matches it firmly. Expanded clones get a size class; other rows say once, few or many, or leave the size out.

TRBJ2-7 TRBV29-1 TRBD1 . TGCAGCGTTACCGGGACAGCTGACGAGCAGTACTTC CSVTGTADEQYF
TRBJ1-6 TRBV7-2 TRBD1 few TGTGCCAGCAGCTTAGAGGGACAGGGGTTTTCACCCCTCCACTTT CASSLEGQGFSPLHF
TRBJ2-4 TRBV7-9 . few TGTGCCAGCAGCTTAGCGGGGCACAAAAACATTCAGTACTTC CASSLAGHKNIQYF
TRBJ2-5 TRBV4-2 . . TGTGCCAGCAGCCAGTATAGGGGGGGAGGGGAGACCCAGTACTTC CASSQYRGGGETQYF
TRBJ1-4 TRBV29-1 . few TGCAGCGTTCGTAAATCAGGGGAAAATGAAAAACTGTTTTTT CSVRKSGENEKLFF
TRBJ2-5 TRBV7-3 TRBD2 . TGTGCCAGCAGCTTAGGGGTCTCTAGCGGGGGACAAGAGACCCAGTACTTC CASSLGVSSGGQETQYF
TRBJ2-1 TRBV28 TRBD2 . TGTGCCAGCATCAAGACTAGCGGGGGGCCCGGGGGCAATGAGCAGTTCTTC CASIKTSGGPGGNEQFF
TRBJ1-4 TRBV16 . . TGTGCCAGCAGCCCACTGGAAGGGAGTACTAATGAAAAACTGTTTTTT CASSPLEGSTNEKLFF
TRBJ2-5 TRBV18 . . TGTGCCAGCTCAGTTGGGCTCCCCCGGGAGACCCAGTACTTC CASSVGLPRETQYF
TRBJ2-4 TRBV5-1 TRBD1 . TGCGCCAGCAGCCCAGGACAGGGCGTGGACATTCAGTACTTC CASSPGQGVDIQYF
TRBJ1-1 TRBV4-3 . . TGCGCCAGCAGGACTTTGGGAGAGACTGAAGCTTTCTTT CASRTLGETEAFF
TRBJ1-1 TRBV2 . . TGTGCCAGCAGGAAGACAGAGCAGAACACTGAAGCTTTCTTT CASRKTEQNTEAFF
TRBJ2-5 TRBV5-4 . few TGTGCCAGCAGCTCTCCCCAAGAGACCCAGTACTTC CASSSPQETQYF
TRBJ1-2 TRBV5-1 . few TGCGCCAGCAGAACTAAGGACAGTTTAAATGGCTACACCTTC CASRTKDSLNGYTF
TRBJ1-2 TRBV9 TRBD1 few TGTGCCAGCAGCTTCCTCGGGACAGGCGGTTATGGCTACACCTTC CASSFLGTGGYGYTF
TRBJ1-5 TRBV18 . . TGTGCCAGCTCACCACCTTCGGCGGATCATCAGCCCCAGCATTTT CASSPPSADHQPQHF
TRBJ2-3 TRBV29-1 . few TGCAGCGTTGAAACGGGTAAACGCGGCACAGATACGCAGTATTTT CSVETGKRGTDTQYF
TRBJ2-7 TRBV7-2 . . TGTGCCAGCAGCTTAGAGCTGGGGAGCTACGAGCAGTACTTC CASSLELGSYEQYF
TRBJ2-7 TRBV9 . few TGTGCCAGCAGCGCCAGGGGGCCGTCCGGGGGGGAGCAGTACTTC CASSARGPSGGEQYF
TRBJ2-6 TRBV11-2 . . TGTGCCAGCAGCTTACTGGGCTGGGGGGCCAACGTCCTGACTTTC CASSLLGWGANVLTF
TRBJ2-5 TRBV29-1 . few TGCAGCGTTGCCAGGTCACAAGAGACCCAGTACTTC CSVARSQETQYF
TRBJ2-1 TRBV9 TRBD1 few TGTGCCAGCAGCCCCAACCGCAGGGGGCAAGGTGAGCAGTTCTTC CASSPNRRGQGEQFF
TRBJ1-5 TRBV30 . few TGTGCCTGGAGTGTCGGGGGAAGGCAGCCCCAGCATTTT CAWSVGGRQPQHF
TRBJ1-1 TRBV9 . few TGTGCCAGCAGCGTAGAAGAGGGCATGAACACTGAAGCTTTCTTT CASSVEEGMNTEAFF
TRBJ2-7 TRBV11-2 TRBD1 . TGTGCCAGCAGCAGAGCAACCGGGACAGTCTCCTCCTACGAGCAGTACTTC CASSRATGTVSSYEQYF
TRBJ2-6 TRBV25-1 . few TGTGCCAGCAGTGTTGGCGGGGTCGTCTCTGGGGCCAACGTCCTGACTTTC CASSVGGVVSGANVLTF
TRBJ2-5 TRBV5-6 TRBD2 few TGTGCCAGCAGCTTGGTAGCGGGGGGCGACCAAGAGACCCAGTACTTC CASSLVAGGDQETQYF
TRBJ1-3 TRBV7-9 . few TGTGCCAGCAAGGAGAGCTCTGGAAACACCATATATTTT CASKESSGNTIYF
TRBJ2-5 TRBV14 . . TGTGCCAGCAGCCATGGGTGGGCGGAGACCCAGTACTTC CASSHGWAETQYF
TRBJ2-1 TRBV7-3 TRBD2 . TGTGCCAGCAGCTTCCGGGGGGGGACCTACAATGAGCAGTTCTTC CASSFRGGTYNEQFF
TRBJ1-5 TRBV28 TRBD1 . TGTGCCAGCAGTGAGGCGGGACAGCTCGTCAATCAGCCCCAGCATTTT CASSEAGQLVNQPQHF
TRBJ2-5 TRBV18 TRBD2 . TGTGCCAGCTCACCACCGAGCGGGGGAGAGACCCAGTACTTC CASSPPSGGETQYF
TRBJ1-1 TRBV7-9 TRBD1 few TGTGCCAGCAGCTTACCTAATAAGGGGACAGAAAAGAGGGTGGCTTTCTTT CASSLPNKGTEKRVAFF
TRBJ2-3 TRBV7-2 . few TGTGCCAGCAGCTTAGTTCTAGGCACAGATACGCAGTATTTT CASSLVLGTDTQYF
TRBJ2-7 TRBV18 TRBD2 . TGTGCCAGCTCACCACCCGGGAGGGCCGAGCAGTACTTC CASSPPGRAEQYF
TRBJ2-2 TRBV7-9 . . TGTGCCAGCACCCCTCAGGTTGTCAACACCGGGGAGCTGTTTTTT CASTPQVVNTGELFF
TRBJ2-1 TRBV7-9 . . TGTGCCAGCAGCTTTGGACAGCCCTACAATGAGCAGTTCTTC CASSFGQPYNEQFF
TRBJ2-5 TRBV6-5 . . TGTGCCAGCAGTTACTCCGTAGCCCAGTTGGGAGAGACCCAGTACTTC CASSYSVAQLGETQYF
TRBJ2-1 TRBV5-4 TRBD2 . TGTGCCAGCCGGGGGGAACACAATGAGCAGTTCTTC CASRGEHNEQFF
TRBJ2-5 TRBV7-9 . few TGTGCCAGCAGACTGGGACAACAAGAGACCCAGTACTTC CASRLGQQETQYF
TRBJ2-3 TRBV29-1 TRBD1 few TGCAGCGACAGACAGGGGCAAGGGCAGTATTTT CSDRQGQGQYF
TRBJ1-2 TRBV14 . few TGTGCCAGCAGCCAAGAGGACACCGGTGCCTATGGCTACACCTTC CASSQEDTGAYGYTF
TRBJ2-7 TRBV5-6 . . TGTGCCAGCAGCTTGATGGCAGCCTACGAGCAGTACTTC CASSLMAAYEQYF
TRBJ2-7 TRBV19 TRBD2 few TGTGCCAGTAGTAGCCTAGCGGGCCGGCGGGAGCAGTACTTC CASSSLAGRREQYF
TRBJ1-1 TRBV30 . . TGTGCCTGGAACCACGCGGGGGGGACTGAAGCTTTCTTT CAWNHAGGTEAFF
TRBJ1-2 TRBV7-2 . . TGTGCCAGCAGCTCAGGGCTGGGCTACACCTTC CASSSGLGYTF
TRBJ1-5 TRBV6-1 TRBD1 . TGTGCCAGCAGTGATGGTTTTGCGGGGACAGGGTTTCAGCCCCAGCATTTT CASSDGFAGTGFQPQHF
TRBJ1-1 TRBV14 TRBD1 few TGTGCCAGCAGCCACGCAGGGGGGAACACTGAAGCTTTCTTT CASSHAGGNTEAFF
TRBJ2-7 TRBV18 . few TGTGCCAGCTCATTGAACCGGGACATCGATTCGGACTTC CASSLNRDIDSDF
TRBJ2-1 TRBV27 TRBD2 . TGTGCCAGCATGCCGGGGAGCGGGGGAAACAATGAGCAGTTCTTC CASMPGSGGNNEQFF
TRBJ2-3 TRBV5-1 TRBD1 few TGCGCCAGCAGTCTGGGCAGGGGGACAGATACGCAGTATTTT CASSLGRGTDTQYF
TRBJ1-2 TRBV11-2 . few TGTGCCAGCAGCTTAGTTCTCGGGAATGGCTACACCTTC CASSLVLGNGYTF
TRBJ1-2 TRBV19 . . TGTGCCAGTAGACGACAGAATGGCTACACCTTC CASRRQNGYTF
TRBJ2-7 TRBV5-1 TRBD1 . TGCGCCAGCAGCTTTCTATACGGACAGGGGTCCTACGAGCAGTACTTC CASSFLYGQGSYEQYF
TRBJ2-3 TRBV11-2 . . TGTGCCAGCAGCTTATCGATTACTAGCACAGATACGCAGTATTTT CASSLSITSTDTQYF